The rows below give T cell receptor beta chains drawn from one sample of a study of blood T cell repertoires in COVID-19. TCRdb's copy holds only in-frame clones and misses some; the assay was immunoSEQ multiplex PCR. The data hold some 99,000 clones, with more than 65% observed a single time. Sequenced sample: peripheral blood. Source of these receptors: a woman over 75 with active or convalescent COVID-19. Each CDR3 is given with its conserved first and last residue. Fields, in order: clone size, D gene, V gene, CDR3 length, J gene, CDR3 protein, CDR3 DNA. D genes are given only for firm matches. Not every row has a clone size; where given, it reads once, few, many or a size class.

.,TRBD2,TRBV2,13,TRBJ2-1,CASRGLAYNEQFF,TGTGCCAGCAGGGGACTAGCCTACAATGAGCAGTTCTTC
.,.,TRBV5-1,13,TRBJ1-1,CASTGTLNTEAFF,TGCGCCAGCACCGGGACATTGAACACTGAAGCTTTCTTT
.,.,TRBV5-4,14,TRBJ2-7,CASSLKGGTYEQYF,TGTGCCAGCAGCTTGAAAGGGGGTACCTACGAGCAGTACTTC
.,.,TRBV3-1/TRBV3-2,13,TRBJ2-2,CASSQGPTGELFF,TGTGCCAGCAGCCAAGGGCCCACCGGGGAGCTGTTTTTT
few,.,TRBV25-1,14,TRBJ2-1,CASSEWASGTRPFF,.
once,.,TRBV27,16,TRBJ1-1,CASSLSPVRGGTEAFF,TGTGCCAGCAGTTTATCACCGGTGAGGGGGGGGACTGAAGCTTTCTTT
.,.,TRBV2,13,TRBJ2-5,CASSGISKETQYF,TGTGCCAGCAGTGGAATTAGTAAGGAGACCCAGTACTTC
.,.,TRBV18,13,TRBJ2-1,CASSPPTGNEQFF,TGTGCCAGCTCACCACCTACGGGCAATGAGCAGTTCTTC
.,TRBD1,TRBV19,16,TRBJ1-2,CASSIDLYPGGYGYTF,TGTGCCAGTAGTATAGATCTATACCCAGGGGGTTACGGCTACACCTTC
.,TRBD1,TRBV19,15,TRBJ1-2,CASSIDHPGGYGYTF,TGTGCCAGTAGTATAGATCACCCAGGGGGCTATGGCTACACCTTC
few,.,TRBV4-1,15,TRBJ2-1,CASSHPAGTHNEQFF,TGCGCCAGCAGCCATCCCGCGGGGACCCACAATGAGCAGTTCTTC
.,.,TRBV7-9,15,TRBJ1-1,CASSPRGGVNTEAFF,TGTGCCAGCAGCCCACGTGGGGGGGTAAACACTGAAGCTTTCTTT
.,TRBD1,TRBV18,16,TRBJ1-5,CASSRTWTGDNQPQHF,TGTGCCAGCTCACGAACTTGGACAGGGGATAATCAGCCCCAGCATTTT
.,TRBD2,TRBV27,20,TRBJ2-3,CASSLGRGLADITSTDTQYF,TGTGCCAGCAGTTTAGGTCGGGGACTAGCGGATATAACTAGCACAGATACGCAGTATTTT
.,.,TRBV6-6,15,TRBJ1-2,CASNIMAGVGDGYTF,TGTGCCAGCAATATTATGGCAGGGGTGGGGGATGGCTACACCTTC
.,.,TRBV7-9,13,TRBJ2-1,CASSFRGYGEQFF,TGTGCCAGCAGCTTTAGAGGGTACGGTGAGCAGTTCTTC
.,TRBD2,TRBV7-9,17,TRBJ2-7,CASSSVIGGEGTYEQYF,TGTGCCAGCAGCAGCGTTATTGGCGGGGAGGGGACCTACGAGCAGTACTTC
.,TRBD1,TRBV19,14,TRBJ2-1,CASSMTGPYNEQFF,TGTGCCAGTAGTATGACAGGGCCCTACAATGAGCAGTTCTTC
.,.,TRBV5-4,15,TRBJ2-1,CASSLGLGLYNEQFF,TGTGCCAGCAGCCTGGGACTGGGTCTCTACAATGAGCAGTTCTTC
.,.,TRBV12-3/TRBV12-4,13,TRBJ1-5,CASSLGPPAAQHF,TGTGCCAGCAGTCTGGGGCCCCCCGCTGCCCAGCATTTT
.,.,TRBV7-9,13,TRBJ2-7,CASSSQNSYEQYF,TGTGCCAGCAGCTCCCAAAACTCCTACGAGCAGTACTTC
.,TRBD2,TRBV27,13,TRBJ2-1,CATARTRLYEQFF,TGTGCGACCGCTAGGACTAGGCTCTATGAGCAGTTCTTC
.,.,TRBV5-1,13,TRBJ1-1,CASSPNRDTEAFF,TGCGCCAGCAGCCCTAACAGAGACACTGAAGCTTTCTTT
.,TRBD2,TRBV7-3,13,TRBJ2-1,CASRPQPGGEQFF,TGTGCCAGCAGGCCCCAGCCGGGGGGGGAGCAGTTCTTC
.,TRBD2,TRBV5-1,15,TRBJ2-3,CASSLEREGTDTQYF,TGCGCCAGCAGCTTGGAGCGGGAGGGCACAGATACGCAGTATTTT
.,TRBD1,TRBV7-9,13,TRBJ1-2,CASSARDSYGYTF,TGTGCCAGCAGCGCCCGGGACAGCTATGGCTACACCTTC
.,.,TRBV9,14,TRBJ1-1,CASSTRGGFTEAFF,TGTGCCAGCAGCACTAGAGGAGGGTTTACTGAAGCTTTCTTT
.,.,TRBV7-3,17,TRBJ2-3,CASSLSARGLSTDTQYF,TGTGCCAGCAGCTTAAGCGCTAGGGGCTTAAGCACAGATACGCAGTATTTT
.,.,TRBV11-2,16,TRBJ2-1,CASSSVSGDYYNEQFF,TGTGCCAGCAGCTCAGTGAGCGGAGACTACTACAATGAGCAGTTCTTC